Reported below is one T cell receptor beta chain. This sample was included in a study of CD8 T cells in Susac syndrome. cDNA came from approximately 0.5 to 1 ug RNA primed by random hexamers. One entry per CDR3 protein, called by TCRdb with MiXCR from the immunoSEQ multiplex PCR reads. The table includes approximately 140,000 distinct CDR3 sequences, 90% to 95% detected once. CDR1 SEHNR and CDR2 FQNEAQ come from the germline V gene (reference sequence). V was clipped by 1 base and J by 6 bases, with 13 bases between them. The CDR3 length is 14 residues. The authors sequenced TCR beta from blood CD8+ and CD4+ T cells. Both CD4+ and CD8+ T cells were negatively isolated, and TEMRA cells underwent FACS enrichment.

The receptor was derived from a human donor in good health. This rearrangement joins TRBV7-9 to TRBJ2-7; weak D call: TRBD1 (5 bases). The specimen sequenced was CD8+ T cells from PBMCs. The CDR3, as DNA: TGTGCCAGCAGCTTAGGCGCAGGGTTGGGCGAGCAGTACTTC. It translates to CASSLGAGLGEQYF.